This T cell receptor (beta chain) was captured by sequencing in a study of blood T cell repertoires in COVID-19 (dated by TCRdb to the early 2020s). At the level of the whole study: Collaborator samples came from the United States, Italy and Spain and covered acute and convalescent phases of COVID-19. Where HLA class I and class II types were available, the types were taken from metadata supplied by the sample provider, not from assay-based typing. The repertoires were released in a freely available public database meant as a resource for research on the immune response to SARS-CoV-2. Sample metadata almost always included a de-identified subject ID, COVID-19 status, age in years and sex. The samples were drawn from two sources: the first 160 participants of the ongoing ImmuneRACE study, and fewer than 1,500 subjects contributed by 6 global collaborators. The material from the prospective study consisted of cDNA or gDNA derived from T cells, B-cell-depleted T cells, or PBMCs. Deeply sampled blood TCRbeta repertoires from subjects exposed to, actively infected with, or recovered from COVID-19 were included in the dataset.

As encoded in the germline V gene, CDR1 is SGDLS while CDR2 is YYNGEE. Trimming at the junction amounts to 3 bases on V and 1 base on J, and the germline ends lie 10 bases apart. Including the terminal cysteine and phenylalanine, the CDR3 comprises 14 residues. Only the CDR3 DNA is retained, 42 bases long and in frame from the first base. TCRbeta CDR3 regions were amplified from genomic DNA using the immunoSEQ Assay, a bias-controlled multiplex PCR. The study's processing was this. Nucleated cell counts per sample were estimated from amplification of reference gene primers within the assay. To quantify the absolute abundance of each unique TCRbeta CDR3 rearrangement, sequence reads were collapsed and filtered. Productive Simpson clonality was computed per sample as the square root of Simpson's diversity index over productive rearrangements. TCRdb stores this immuneACCESS table with in-frame sequences only. Part of the clones is absent; in the studies checked, under half of the shortfall reflects unresolved V genes, and no reason is known for the rest. V, J and clone size were drawn from that table, and D and trimming were deduced from the DNA. The sample includes about 360,000 clones, with 83% observed a single time. The ten largest clones capture approximately 3% of the sample.

As concerns this clone: It has no known antigen specificity. Base qualities were left out, and no much larger clone turns up one base away.

The paper's findings and limits, for the study overall: The amount of clinical and demographic metadata varied by source and participant and was provided uncurated.

The collaborating institutions used their own protocols to collect whole blood in K2EDTA tubes. Collaborator samples were shipped for TCRbeta analysis as frozen whole blood, isolated PBMCs, or DNA extracted from either sample type. This chain joins TRBV9 to TRBJ1-1; 6 matching bases give a weak D call of TRBD1. Specimen: peripheral blood. This clonotype was obtained from a man under 40 with active or convalescent COVID-19. The CDR3 region: CASSGGQTNTEAFF. The DNA sequence is as follows: TGTGCCAGCAGCGGTGGACAGACGAACACTGAAGCTTTCTTT.